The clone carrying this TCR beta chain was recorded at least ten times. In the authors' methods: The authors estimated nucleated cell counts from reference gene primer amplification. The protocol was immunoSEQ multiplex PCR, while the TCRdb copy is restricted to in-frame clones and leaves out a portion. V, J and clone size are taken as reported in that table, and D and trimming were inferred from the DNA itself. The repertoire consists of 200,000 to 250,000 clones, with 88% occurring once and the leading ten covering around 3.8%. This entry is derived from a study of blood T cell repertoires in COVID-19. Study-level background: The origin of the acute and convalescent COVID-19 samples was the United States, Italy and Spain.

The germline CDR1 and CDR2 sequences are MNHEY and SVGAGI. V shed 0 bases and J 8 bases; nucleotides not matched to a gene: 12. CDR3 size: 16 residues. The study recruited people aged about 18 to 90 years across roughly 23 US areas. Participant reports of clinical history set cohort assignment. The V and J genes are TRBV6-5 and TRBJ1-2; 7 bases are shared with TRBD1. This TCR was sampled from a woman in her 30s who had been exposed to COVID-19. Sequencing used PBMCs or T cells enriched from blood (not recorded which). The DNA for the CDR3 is TGTGCCAGCAGTTACTCTAGGACAGGTGGATTGAGGGGCTACACCTTC. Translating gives CASSYSRTGGLRGYTF.